The T cell receptor (beta chain) described here comes from a study of T-cell reconstitution after alpha-beta-depleted transplantation in children. This clonotype was detected a few times. Unique molecular identifiers were incorporated when the TCRbeta library was constructed. TCRdb independently ran MiXCR on the PCR reads; one entry per CDR3 protein. Of 200,000 to 250,000 distinct CDR3 sequences in the sample, around 10% are singletons; the top ten hold about 6.2%. The CDR3 covers 13 residues. V was trimmed by 1 base and J by 6 bases, leaving 8 bases between them. The rearrangement links TRBV12-3 or TRBV12-4 to TRBJ2-3; D not resolved. The sequence derives from a human donor who donated a stem cell graft to a child with acute lymphoblastic leukemia. The specimen was PBMCs from the stem cell graft donor, collected from the stem cell graft. CDR3 sequence (DNA): TGTGCCAGCAGTTTAGAACGGGTGGATACGCAGTATTTT. Protein sequence: CASSLERVDTQYF.